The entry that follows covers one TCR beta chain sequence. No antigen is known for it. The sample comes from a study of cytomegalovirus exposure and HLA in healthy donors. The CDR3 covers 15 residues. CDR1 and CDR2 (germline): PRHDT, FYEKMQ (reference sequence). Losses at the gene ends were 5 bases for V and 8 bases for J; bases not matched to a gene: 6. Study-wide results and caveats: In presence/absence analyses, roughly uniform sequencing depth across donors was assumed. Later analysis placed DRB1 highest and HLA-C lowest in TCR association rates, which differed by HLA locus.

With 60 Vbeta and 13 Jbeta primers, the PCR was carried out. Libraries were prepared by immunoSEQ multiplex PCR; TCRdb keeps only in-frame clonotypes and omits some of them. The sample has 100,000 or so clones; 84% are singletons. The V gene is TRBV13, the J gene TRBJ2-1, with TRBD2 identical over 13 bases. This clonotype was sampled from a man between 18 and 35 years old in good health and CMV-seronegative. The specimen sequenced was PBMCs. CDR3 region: CASSPRTSGRDEQFF. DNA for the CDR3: TGTGCCAGCAGCCCCAGGACTAGCGGGAGAGATGAGCAGTTCTTC.